This T cell receptor beta chain was identified in a study of blood T cell repertoires in COVID-19. Study overall: Acute and convalescent COVID-19 specimens originated in the United States, Italy and Spain. Sample material is recorded as cDNA or gDNA derived from T cells, B-cell-depleted T cells, or PBMCs.

Followed longitudinally, the Seattle patients had been enrolled during active infection. J lost 8 bases, V lost 1 base, and 7 bases had no gene match. This CDR3 is 15 amino acids long. CDR1 LNHDA and CDR2 SQIVND come from the germline V gene (reference sequence). In the authors' workflow: For nucleated cells, counts were estimated from reference gene primer amplification. Sequencing was performed with immunoSEQ multiplex PCR; in TCRdb, only in-frame clones are kept and a portion is missing. From that table come the V and J calls and clone size; the DNA was used to work out D and trimming. Of 210,000 or so clones in the sample, under 85% were seen once.

The receptor's source is a woman aged 25-40 years with COVID-19, enrolled during active disease. Sequencing used peripheral blood. This chain links TRBV19 with TRBJ2-1; 8 bases line up with TRBD2. In nucleotides, the CDR3 is TGTGCCAGTAGTATAGCCGGGAGGGGGGCGGATGAGCAGTTCTTC. Its protein product is CASSIAGRGADEQFF.